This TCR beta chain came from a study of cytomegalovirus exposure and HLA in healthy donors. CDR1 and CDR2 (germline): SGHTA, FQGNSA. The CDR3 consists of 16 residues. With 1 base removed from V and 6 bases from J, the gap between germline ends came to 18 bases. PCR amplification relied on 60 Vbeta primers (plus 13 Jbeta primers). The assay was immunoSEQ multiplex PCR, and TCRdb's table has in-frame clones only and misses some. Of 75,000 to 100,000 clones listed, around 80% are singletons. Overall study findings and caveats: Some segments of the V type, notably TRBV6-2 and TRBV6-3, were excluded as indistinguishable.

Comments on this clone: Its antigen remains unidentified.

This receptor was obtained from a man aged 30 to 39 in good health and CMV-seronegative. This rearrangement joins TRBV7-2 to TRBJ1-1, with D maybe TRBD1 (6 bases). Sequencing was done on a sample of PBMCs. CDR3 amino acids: CASSLEWGPPWPEAFF. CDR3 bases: TGTGCCAGCAGCTTAGAGTGGGGGCCGCCCTGGCCTGAAGCTTTCTTT.